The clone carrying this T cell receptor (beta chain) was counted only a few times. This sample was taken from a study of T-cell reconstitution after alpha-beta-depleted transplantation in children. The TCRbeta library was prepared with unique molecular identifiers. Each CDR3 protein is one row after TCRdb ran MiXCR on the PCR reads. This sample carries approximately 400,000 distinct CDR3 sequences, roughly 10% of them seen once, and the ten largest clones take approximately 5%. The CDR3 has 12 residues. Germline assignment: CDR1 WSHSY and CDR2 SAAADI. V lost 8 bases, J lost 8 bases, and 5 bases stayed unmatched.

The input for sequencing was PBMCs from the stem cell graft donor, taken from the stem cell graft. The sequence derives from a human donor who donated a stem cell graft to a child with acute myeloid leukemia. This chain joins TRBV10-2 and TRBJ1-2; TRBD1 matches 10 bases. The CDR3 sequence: CASSDRGLGYTF. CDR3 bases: TGCGCCAGCTCAGACAGGGGGCTGGGCTACACCTTC.